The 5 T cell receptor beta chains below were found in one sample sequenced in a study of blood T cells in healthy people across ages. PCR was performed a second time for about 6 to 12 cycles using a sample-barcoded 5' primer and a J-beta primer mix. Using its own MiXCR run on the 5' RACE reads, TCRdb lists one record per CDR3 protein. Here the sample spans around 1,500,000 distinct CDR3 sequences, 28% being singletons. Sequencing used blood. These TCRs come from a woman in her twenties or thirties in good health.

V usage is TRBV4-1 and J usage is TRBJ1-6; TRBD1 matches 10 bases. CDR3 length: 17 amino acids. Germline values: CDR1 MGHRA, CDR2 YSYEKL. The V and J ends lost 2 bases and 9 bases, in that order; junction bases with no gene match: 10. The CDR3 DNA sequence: TGCGCCAGCAGCCAACCAAGACAGGGGGCGCGAGGTTCACCCCTCCACTTT. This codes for CASSQPRQGARGSPLHF.

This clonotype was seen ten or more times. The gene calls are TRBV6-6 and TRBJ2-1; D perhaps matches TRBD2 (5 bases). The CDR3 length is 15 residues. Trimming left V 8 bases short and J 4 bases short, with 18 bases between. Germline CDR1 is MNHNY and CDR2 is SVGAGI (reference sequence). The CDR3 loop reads CASSVPRGLYNEQFF. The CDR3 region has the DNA TGTGCCAGCTCTGTCCCCCGCGGGTTATACAATGAGCAGTTCTTC.

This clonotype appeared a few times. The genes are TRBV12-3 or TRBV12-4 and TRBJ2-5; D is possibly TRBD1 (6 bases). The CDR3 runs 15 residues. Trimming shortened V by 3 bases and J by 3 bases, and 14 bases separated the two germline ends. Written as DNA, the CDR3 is TGTGCCAGCAGTTTGCAGGGGCGATTGGAAGAGACCCAGTACTTC. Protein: CASSLQGRLEETQYF.

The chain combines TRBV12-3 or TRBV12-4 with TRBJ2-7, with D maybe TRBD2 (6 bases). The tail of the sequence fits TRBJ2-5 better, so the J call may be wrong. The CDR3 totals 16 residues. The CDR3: CASSLFGGLGQETQYF. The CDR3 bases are TGTGCCAGCAGTTTATTCGGGGGATTAGGGCAAGAGACCCAGTACTTC.

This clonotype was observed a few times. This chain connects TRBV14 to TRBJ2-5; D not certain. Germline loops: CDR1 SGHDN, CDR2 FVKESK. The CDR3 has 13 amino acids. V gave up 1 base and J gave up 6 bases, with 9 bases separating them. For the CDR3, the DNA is TGTGCCAGCAGCCAAGGACGCTGGAAGACCCAGTACTTC. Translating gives CASSQGRWKTQYF.